This is a list of T cell receptor beta chains from one sample in a study of early T cells in non-severe SARS-CoV-2 infection. MiXCR was run by TCRdb on the 5' RACE reads, yielding one entry per CDR3 protein. The sample carries about 30,000 distinct CDR3 sequences, about 5.8% recorded once. Specimen: whole blood. The receptors derive from an adult who was a healthcare worker with PCR-confirmed SARS-CoV-2 infection or an uninfected control (not recorded which). Each CDR3 is given with its conserved first and last residue. A D gene is named only where the DNA matches it firmly. Some rows mark clone size as missing; the rest say once, few, many or name a class of expanded clone.

d_gene: TRBD2
v_gene: TRBV28
len: 14
j_gene: TRBJ2-5
abundance: many
CDR3aa: CASRPGLAGATQYF
CDR3nt: TGTGCCAGCAGACCGGGACTAGCGGGGGCGACCCAGTACTTC

d_gene: TRBD2
v_gene: TRBV7-3
len: 15
j_gene: TRBJ2-2
abundance: many
CDR3aa: CASSSSGKGTGELFF
CDR3nt: TGTGCCAGCAGTTCTAGCGGGAAGGGAACCGGGGAGCTGTTTTTT

d_gene: TRBD2
v_gene: TRBV27
len: 15
j_gene: TRBJ2-2
abundance: many
CDR3aa: CASRPGGVNTGELFF
CDR3nt: TGTGCCAGCAGACCGGGAGGTGTGAACACCGGGGAGCTGTTTTTT

d_gene: TRBD2
v_gene: TRBV12-3/TRBV12-4
len: 14
j_gene: TRBJ2-3
abundance: .
CDR3aa: CASARGGTADTQYF
CDR3nt: TGTGCCAGCGCCCGGGGGGGGACGGCAGATACGCAGTATTTT

d_gene: TRBD2
v_gene: TRBV11-2
len: 15
j_gene: TRBJ2-1
abundance: .
CDR3aa: CASSLEREGWNEQFF
CDR3nt: TGTGCCAGCAGCTTAGAGAGGGAGGGCTGGAATGAGCAGTTCTTC

d_gene: TRBD1
v_gene: TRBV5-5
len: 16
j_gene: TRBJ2-3
abundance: few
CDR3aa: CASSSRGQGAADTQYF
CDR3nt: TGTGCCAGCAGCAGCCGGGGGCAGGGGGCCGCAGATACGCAGTATTTT

d_gene: .
v_gene: TRBV28
len: 16
j_gene: TRBJ1-3
abundance: many
CDR3aa: CASSPQQALYGNTIYF
CDR3nt: TGTGCCAGCAGTCCGCAACAGGCCCTCTACGGAAACACCATATATTTT

d_gene: .
v_gene: TRBV2
len: 14
j_gene: TRBJ2-7
abundance: many
CDR3aa: CASSLQGEGYEQYF
CDR3nt: TGTGCCAGCAGTCTACAGGGGGAGGGCTACGAGCAGTACTTC

d_gene: .
v_gene: TRBV5-5
len: 15
j_gene: TRBJ2-7
abundance: many
CDR3aa: CASSATGTLHYEQYF
CDR3nt: TGTGCCAGCAGCGCCACCGGGACCTTACACTACGAGCAGTACTTC

d_gene: .
v_gene: TRBV20-1
len: 16
j_gene: TRBJ2-1
abundance: many
CDR3aa: CSARGTGRASYNEQFF
CDR3nt: TGCAGTGCTAGAGGCACCGGCAGGGCCTCCTACAATGAGCAGTTCTTC

d_gene: TRBD2
v_gene: TRBV11-3
len: 15
j_gene: TRBJ2-1
abundance: many
CDR3aa: CASSLGSGKAWEQFF
CDR3nt: TGTGCCAGCAGCTTGGGAAGCGGGAAAGCTTGGGAGCAGTTCTTC

d_gene: TRBD1
v_gene: TRBV6-4
len: 15
j_gene: TRBJ1-5
abundance: many
CDR3aa: CASNTDRVCNQPQHF
CDR3nt: TGTGCCAGCAACACCGACAGGGTATGCAATCAGCCCCAGCATTTT

d_gene: TRBD2
v_gene: TRBV12-5
len: 16
j_gene: TRBJ2-1
abundance: many
CDR3aa: CASGLRRESSYNEQFF
CDR3nt: TGTGCTAGTGGTTTAAGGCGGGAGTCATCCTACAATGAGCAGTTCTTC

d_gene: .
v_gene: TRBV3-1
len: 12
j_gene: TRBJ2-1
abundance: .
CDR3aa: CASRTYYNEQFF
CDR3nt: TGTGCCAGCAGGACATACTACAATGAGCAGTTCTTC

d_gene: .
v_gene: TRBV7-2
len: 14
j_gene: TRBJ1-1
abundance: .
CDR3aa: CASSLRYRNTEAFF
CDR3nt: TGTGCCAGCAGCTTAAGGTATCGGAACACTGAAGCTTTCTTT

d_gene: TRBD2
v_gene: TRBV11-3
len: 15
j_gene: TRBJ2-1
abundance: many
CDR3aa: CASSFGTSGTHEQFF
CDR3nt: TGTGCCAGCAGCTTCGGGACTAGCGGGACCCATGAGCAGTTCTTC

d_gene: .
v_gene: TRBV3-1
len: 16
j_gene: TRBJ1-3
abundance: few
CDR3aa: CASSQAPIISGNTIYF
CDR3nt: TGTGCCAGCAGCCAAGCACCGATCATCTCTGGAAACACCATATATTTT

d_gene: TRBD1
v_gene: TRBV7-6
len: 15
j_gene: TRBJ2-5
abundance: many
CDR3aa: CASSSKPGQQETQYF
CDR3nt: TGTGCCAGCAGCTCCAAACCGGGACAGCAAGAGACCCAGTACTTC

d_gene: .
v_gene: TRBV29-1
len: 14
j_gene: TRBJ2-1
abundance: many
CDR3aa: CSVGGGTADNEQFF
CDR3nt: TGCAGCGTTGGGGGGGGGACAGCTGACAATGAGCAGTTCTTC

d_gene: .
v_gene: TRBV7-2
len: 14
j_gene: TRBJ1-5
abundance: many
CDR3aa: CASRGGQGSQPQHF
CDR3nt: TGTGCCAGCAGGGGGGGGCAGGGAAGCCAGCCCCAGCATTTT

d_gene: .
v_gene: TRBV7-9
len: 15
j_gene: TRBJ1-5
abundance: many
CDR3aa: CASSFSSMGEQPQHF
CDR3nt: TGTGCCAGCAGTTTCAGCTCAATGGGGGAGCAGCCCCAGCATTTT

d_gene: TRBD2
v_gene: TRBV5-1
len: 12
j_gene: TRBJ2-7
abundance: once
CDR3aa: CASRRERYEQYF
CDR3nt: TGCGCCAGCAGGCGGGAGAGGTACGAGCAGTACTTC

d_gene: TRBD2
v_gene: TRBV5-1
len: 15
j_gene: TRBJ2-1
abundance: many
CDR3aa: CASSHSGGAYNEQFF
CDR3nt: TGCGCCAGCAGCCATAGCGGGGGCGCGTACAATGAGCAGTTCTTC

d_gene: .
v_gene: TRBV15
len: 16
j_gene: TRBJ2-5
abundance: many
CDR3aa: CATSGQMDRRGETQYF
CDR3nt: TGTGCCACCAGCGGCCAAATGGACAGGAGGGGAGAGACCCAGTACTTC

d_gene: TRBD1
v_gene: TRBV20-1
len: 15
j_gene: TRBJ1-4
abundance: many
CDR3aa: CSARVSTGGNEKLFF
CDR3nt: TGCAGTGCTAGAGTCTCGACAGGGGGTAATGAAAAACTGTTTTTT

d_gene: .
v_gene: TRBV7-9
len: 13
j_gene: TRBJ1-5
abundance: many
CDR3aa: CASSLEVSQPQHF
CDR3nt: TGTGCCAGCAGCTTAGAGGTTAGTCAGCCCCAGCATTTT

d_gene: TRBD2
v_gene: TRBV7-6
len: 15
j_gene: TRBJ2-1
abundance: many
CDR3aa: CASSLSGGTYNEQFF
CDR3nt: TGTGCCAGCAGCTTAAGCGGGGGGACCTACAATGAGCAGTTCTTC